This T cell receptor (beta chain) was profiled in a study of CD8+ T cells in alopecia areata. This CDR3 region has 13 residues. Germline trimming cut 4 bases from V and 3 bases from J; bases unmatched to any gene: 3. Germline CDR1 ENHRY, CDR2 SYGVKD. RNA, once extracted, was reverse transcribed into cDNA for use as the sequencing template. Measured with immunoSEQ multiplex PCR; TCRdb has only the in-frame clones, and not every one. Of about 180,000 clones in the sample, about 60% were seen once. Notes on this clone: The sample carries other DNA sequences with the same CDR3.

The chain has TRBV10-3 and TRBJ2-7; 7 positions match TRBD1. The sample was CD4+ T cells sorted from blood, taken at week 0. The receptor's source is a human donor with alopecia areata. The CDR3 DNA follows: TGTGCCATCAGTGGGACAGGTAGCTACGAGCAGTACTTC. It yields the protein CAISGTGSYEQYF.